The 30 T cell receptor beta chains listed next were all sequenced from one sample in a study of CD4 T cells in relation to SARS-CoV-2 and coronaviruses. Antigens of these TCRs are unknown. Sequenced by immunoSEQ multiplex PCR; TCRdb stores in-frame clones only, minus some. The sample lists 40,000 or so clones; less than 85% were seen once. Sequenced input: naive CD4+ T cells from PBMCs, cultured in vitro. This sample's subset: naive CD4+ T cells isolated by negative enrichment. Every receptor here comes from an adult with COVID-19.

V and J are TRBV12-5 and TRBJ2-7; D is uncertain. This CDR3 comprises 17 residues. Germline CDR1 and CDR2: LGHNT and FRNRAP. The V and J ends lost 4 bases and 0 bases respectively, with 19 bases between them. CDR3 protein: CASGSRHAVRSSYEQYF. The CDR3 DNA is TGTGCTAGTGGTTCAAGACACGCTGTAAGGAGCTCCTACGAGCAGTACTTC.

The gene calls are TRBV13 and TRBJ2-1, with 10 nucleotides matching TRBD2. Germline CDR1 PRHDT, CDR2 FYEKMQ (reference sequence). J was trimmed by 4 bases and V by 5 bases; bases with no gene match: 17. The CDR3 covers 19 residues. CDR3 sequence: CASSPPAGGLAGAYNEQFF. CDR3 DNA sequence: TGTGCCAGCAGCCCTCCGGCAGGGGGGCTAGCGGGAGCGTACAATGAGCAGTTCTTC.

The chain uses TRBV28 and TRBJ2-6; D unresolved. The CDR3 covers 18 residues. CDR1 and CDR2 (germline): MDHEN, SYDVKM. Trimming left V 4 bases short and J 0 bases short, with 16 bases between. The CDR3 bases are TGTGCCAGCAGTTCAGAGAGCGAAGTCAGCTCTGGGGCCAACGTCCTGACTTTC. Protein product: CASSSESEVSSGANVLTF.

The chain recombines TRBV7-2 with TRBJ2-3, with TRBD2 matching 14 bases. The germline V gene encodes CDR1 SGHTA and CDR2 FQGNSA. The length of the CDR3 is 16 residues. V dropped 4 bases and J dropped 2; count of bases not matched to a gene: 2. CDR3 nucleotide sequence: TGTGCCAGCAGCTCGGGACTAGCGGGGGCCACAGATACGCAGTATTTT. It is translated as CASSSGLAGATDTQYF.

Details on this clone: Different DNA sequences within this sample yield the same CDR3. The chain employs TRBV6-5 and TRBJ1-5, with D uncertain. Trimming took 5 bases from V and 4 from J, leaving 6 bases between them. Germline CDR1 is MNHEY and CDR2 is SVGAGI. The CDR3 covers 12 residues. CDR3 coding DNA: TGTGCCAGCAGTATACTTAATCAGCCCCAGCATTTT. Its translation: CASSILNQPQHF.

The chain links TRBV28 to TRBJ2-1, with D uncertain. Deletions cut 8 bases from V and 4 bases from J, with 12 bases between. This CDR3 has 13 amino acids. Germline lookup yields CDR1 MDHEN and CDR2 SYDVKM. CDR3: CASGLSSYNEQFF. The CDR3 nucleotides read TGTGCCAGCGGCCTCTCCTCTTACAATGAGCAGTTCTTC.

The genes are TRBV18 and TRBJ2-1; TRBD1 aligns across 9 bases. The junction had 13 bases not matched to a gene; V was cut back by 5 bases and J by 5 bases. CDR1 KGHSH and CDR2 LQKENI come from the germline V gene. This CDR3 contains 17 residues. The CDR3 reads CASSFHRGPMADNEQFF. The CDR3 nucleotides read TGTGCCAGCTCATTTCACAGGGGGCCTATGGCAGACAATGAGCAGTTCTTC.

The chain employs TRBV10-2 and TRBJ2-7; perhaps D is TRBD1 or TRBD2 (5 bases each). CDR1 is WSHSY, CDR2 SAAADI, per germline. V shed 8 bases and J shed 0 bases, with 11 bases lying between them. The CDR3 spans 13 residues. CDR3 sequence (DNA): TGCGCCAGCGGCTGGGGGAGCTCCTACGAGCAGTACTTC. Translating it yields CASGWGSSYEQYF.

J is TRBJ1-4 and V is TRBV6-5; D not resolved. V was cut by 0 bases and J by 10 bases, with 9 bases left in between. The CDR3 is 13 amino acids. CDR1 is MNHEY, CDR2 SVGAGI, per germline. CDR3 amino acids: CASSYSTSGKLFF. The DNA of the CDR3 is TGTGCCAGCAGTTACTCGACGAGTGGAAAACTGTTTTTT.

This clone has just one count. V usage is TRBV27 and J usage is TRBJ2-7; possible D gene TRBD2, 6 bases. CDR1 is MNHEY, CDR2 SMNVEV, per germline (reference sequence). The CDR3 runs 15 residues. V lost 1 base and J 4 bases, leaving 14 bases between the germline ends. CDR3 coding DNA: TGTGCCAGCAGTTTATATGACGGGAGTCGTTACGAGCAGTACTTC. It encodes CASSLYDGSRYEQYF.

The V gene is TRBV7-2, the J gene TRBJ2-3; 7 nucleotides line up with TRBD2. CDR1 and CDR2 from the germline V gene are SGHTA and FQGNSA. The CDR3 length is 15 residues. Trimming took 5 bases from V and 4 from J; bases not matched to a gene: 9. The CDR3 loop is CASSREPGLSDTQYF. CDR3 bases: TGTGCCAGCAGCCGTGAACCGGGACTATCAGATACGCAGTATTTT. Full variable domain (missing parts from reference TRBV7-2 and TRBJ2-3): GAGVSQSPSNKVTEKGKDVELRCDPISGHTALYWYRQSLGQGLEFLIYFQGNSAPDKSGLPSDRFSAERTGGSVSTLTIQRTQQEDSAVYLCASSREPGLSDTQYFGPGTRLTVL.

The chain joins TRBV14 to TRBJ2-4, with D unclear. V was pared by 1 base and J by 12 bases, with 13 bases between. Per the germline V gene, CDR1 is SGHDN and CDR2 is FVKESK. The CDR3 totals 13 residues. CDR3 amino acids: CASSQVSLLDQYF. The CDR3 nucleotides read TGTGCCAGCAGCCAAGTATCTTTACTCGATCAGTACTTC.

The chain couples TRBV6-5 to TRBJ2-5, with D tentatively TRBD2 (7 bases). There are 13 residues in the CDR3. The germline gives CDR1 MNHEY, CDR2 SVGAGI. Trimming removed 7 bases from V and 5 bases from J, with 14 bases in between. The CDR3 DNA is TGTGCCAGCACTAGTAGGGGGGGGGAGACCCAGTACTTC. This translates into CASTSRGGETQYF.

The V and J genes are TRBV11-2 and TRBJ2-5; D tentatively fits TRBD1 or TRBD2 (6 bases each). Germline values: CDR1 SGHAT, CDR2 FQNNGV. This CDR3 is 14 amino acids long. V was trimmed by 5 bases and J by 5 bases, leaving 15 bases between them. DNA of the CDR3: TGTGCCAGCAGCCCTGACTGGAGGGGGGAGACCCAGTACTTC. Its protein is CASSPDWRGETQYF.

This chain links TRBV30 with TRBJ1-2; 9 nucleotides line up with TRBD1. Germline V gene lookup returns CDR1 GTSNPN and CDR2 SVGIG (reference sequence). The CDR3 contains 12 residues. Trimming removed 6 bases from V and 5 bases from J; junction bases left unmatched: 4. The DNA of the CDR3 is TGTGCCTGCGGGGACAGGGTTTATGGCTACACCTTC. It yields the protein CACGDRVYGYTF.

The CDR3 protein is CASSSAGSRETQYF. CDR3 in DNA: TGTGCCAGCAGCTCTGCAGGGAGCAGAGAGACCCAGTACTTC. V gene TRBV5-4 combines with J gene TRBJ2-5, with D perhaps TRBD1 or TRBD2 (5 bases each). The CDR3 spans 14 residues. In germline, CDR1 is SGHNT, CDR2 YYREEE (reference sequence). V was cut by 3 bases and J by 4 bases, with 13 bases left in between.

The chain carries TRBV4-1 and TRBJ1-2, with D unclear. The CDR3 runs 13 residues. Germline CDR1 reads MGHRA; CDR2 reads YSYEKL. Trimming left V 0 bases short and J 8 bases short, with 10 bases between. The CDR3, as DNA: TGCGCCAGCAGCCAAGATAGGAGGGCAGGCTACACCTTC. It specifies CASSQDRRAGYTF.

This clone was picked up one time. The chain is built from TRBV18 and TRBJ2-3; maybe TRBD1 (5 bases). The CDR3 has 15 residues. Germline V CDR1 and CDR2: KGHSH, LQKENI. Trimming left V 2 bases short and J 7 bases short, with 16 bases between. CDR3 sequence reads: CASSPVTGQTHTQYF. The CDR3 nucleotides read TGTGCCAGCTCACCAGTCACAGGTCAAACTCATACGCAGTATTTT.

The J gene is TRBJ2-3, the V gene TRBV24-1; D is perhaps TRBD2 (6 bases). The CDR3 is 16 amino acids. Per the germline V gene, CDR1 is KGHDR and CDR2 is SFDVKD. V was trimmed by 4 bases and J by 5 bases, leaving 18 bases between them. In DNA, the CDR3 is TGTGCCACCAGTGACCCTAGCGCCCTGGGGAGAGATACGCAGTATTTT. This gives the protein CATSDPSALGRDTQYF.

This clone appeared a single time. The chain links TRBV12-3 or TRBV12-4 to TRBJ2-1, with unresolved D. V was shortened by 5 bases and J by 5 bases, with 10 bases between the two germline ends. The CDR3 loop spans 13 amino acids. The DNA for the CDR3 is TGTGCCAGCAGTACCGGACGGAACAATGAGCAGTTCTTC. This translates into CASSTGRNNEQFF.

The chain has TRBV28 and TRBJ1-1; D gene uncertain. Trimming removed 2 bases from V and 1 base from J, with 5 bases in between. The germline gives CDR1 MDHEN, CDR2 SYDVKM. This CDR3 is 13 amino acids long. CDR3 sequence: CASSLTKNTEAFF. In DNA form, the CDR3 reads TGTGCCAGCAGTTTAACTAAGAACACTGAAGCTTTCTTT.

The rearrangement uses TRBV10-1 and TRBJ2-3, with TRBD2 matching over 13 bases. CDR3 size: 17 residues. The V gene end was trimmed by 3 bases and the J gene end by 3 bases; junction bases not matched to a gene: 6. From germline, CDR1 is WNHNN and CDR2 SYGVQD (reference sequence). The CDR3 is CASSDRTSGSDTDTQYF. CDR3 coding DNA: TGCGCCAGCAGTGACCGGACTAGCGGGAGTGATACAGATACGCAGTATTTT.

This chain uses TRBV28 with TRBJ2-7; tentative D call: TRBD2 (6 bases). Germline V gives CDR1 MDHEN, CDR2 SYDVKM. The CDR3 is 17 amino acids. Trimming cost V 3 bases and J 0 bases, with 18 bases left between them. The CDR3 nucleotides read TGTGCCAGCAGTTTTAGGTTAAGAGAGCGGGCCTCCTACGAGCAGTACTTC. This translates into CASSFRLRERASYEQYF.

This clone came up once. V gene TRBV7-2 combines with J gene TRBJ2-7, with 12 bases fitting TRBD2. The germline gives CDR1 SGHTA, CDR2 FQGNSA. V shed 6 bases and J 6 bases; nucleotides not matched to a gene: 9. This CDR3 comprises 15 residues. The CDR3 nucleotides are TGTGCCAGCAGTATAATTCTAGCGGGAGGGAGCGAGCAGTACTTC. Its translation is CASSIILAGGSEQYF.

Only a few counts were recorded for this clone. The chain carries TRBV7-9 and TRBJ2-5, with D possibly TRBD1 on 6 matching bases. The CDR3 length is 15 residues. V was cut by 1 base and J by 6 bases, with 15 bases left in between. Germline lookup yields CDR1 SEHNR and CDR2 FQNEAQ (reference sequence). DNA of the CDR3: TGTGCCAGCAGCTTAGGGCCCCAGGGGCAAAAGACCCAGTACTTC. This translates into CASSLGPQGQKTQYF.

The chain employs TRBV28 and TRBJ2-5; TRBD1 aligns across 8 bases. V lost 7 bases to trimming and J lost 1 base; unmatched junction nucleotides: 5. The germline V gene has CDR1 MDHEN and CDR2 SYDVKM. The CDR3 runs to 14 residues. The CDR3 nucleotides are TGTGCCAGCACCGGAGGACAGGGCCAAGAGACCCAGTACTTC. Translated, it gives CASTGGQGQETQYF.

The chain recombines TRBV6-5 with TRBJ2-1, with TRBD2 matching over 9 bases. The CDR3 sequence is 14 residues long. Germline trimming cut 7 bases from V and 8 bases from J; bases unmatched to any gene: 9. Germline CDR1 is MNHEY and CDR2 is SVGAGI. In DNA form, the CDR3 reads TGTGCCAGCAAATCTAGCGGGACTAACCATGAGCAGTTCTTC. Translated: CASKSSGTNHEQFF.

This clone was found a few times. The chain joins TRBV10-3 to TRBJ2-2; tentatively, D is TRBD1 (6 bases). Germline CDR1 and CDR2: ENHRY and SYGVKD. The CDR3 consists of 16 residues. Trimming removed 0 bases at V and 1 base at J, with 9 bases between. The CDR3 reads CAISESPGQNTGELFF. The CDR3 DNA is TGTGCCATCAGTGAGTCTCCGGGACAGAACACCGGGGAGCTGTTTTTT.

V gene TRBV6-6 combines with J gene TRBJ2-1, with a possible D match to TRBD2 (6 bases). In germline, CDR1 is MNHNY, CDR2 SVGAGI (reference sequence). The CDR3 runs 15 residues. Deletions cut 8 bases from V and 4 bases from J, with 18 bases between. The CDR3 protein is CASGSTGTGYNEQFF. The CDR3 region has the DNA TGTGCCAGCGGGTCGACCGGGACTGGGTACAATGAGCAGTTCTTC.

This chain joins TRBV24-1 and TRBJ2-1; 11 positions agree with TRBD2. This CDR3 has 18 amino acids. With V trimmed by 3 bases and J by 5 bases, 11 bases remained unmatched. Germline V gives CDR1 KGHDR, CDR2 SFDVKD. The CDR3 is CATSDGGLAGGGHNEQFF. The CDR3 bases are TGTGCCACCAGTGATGGGGGATTAGCGGGAGGGGGGCACAATGAGCAGTTCTTC.